This TCR beta chain was documented in a study of blood T cell repertoires in COVID-19. Using immunoSEQ multiplex PCR, the repertoire was profiled, and TCRdb retains in-frame clones only, with some absent. The sample shows about 360,000 clones, roughly 90% of them seen only once. Sequencing was performed on peripheral blood. This receptor was taken from a woman aged 55-75 years with COVID-19, enrolled during active disease.

As DNA, the CDR3 is TGTGCCAGCAACCCGGCGCAGGGCACTGAAGCTTTCTTT. Its protein is CASNPAQGTEAFF. The V and J genes are TRBV6-6 and TRBJ1-1; a possible D gene is TRBD1 (5 bases). Deletions cut 7 bases from V and 4 bases from J, with 13 bases between. This CDR3 spans 13 amino acids. Germline V gene lookup returns CDR1 MNHNY and CDR2 SVGAGI (reference sequence).